Given below is one T cell receptor beta chain in context. Using immunoSEQ multiplex PCR, the repertoire was profiled, and TCRdb retains in-frame clones only, with some absent. Of under 85,000 clones listed, around 94% are singletons. Unmatched junction bases numbered 12, after V lost 5 bases and J lost 5 bases. The germline gives CDR1 MNHNS, CDR2 SASEGT. The CDR3 loop spans 16 amino acids. This record comes from a study of control samples from healthy donors and cancer patients. This clonotype was sampled from a woman aged 35 to 49 in good health. Sequencing was done on a sample of blood. The chain uses TRBV6-1 and TRBJ2-5; TRBD2 matches 9 bases. The CDR3 DNA follows: TGTGCCAGCAGTCAAGGGACTAGCCATCGTACGGAGACCCAGTACTTC. Translated, it gives CASSQGTSHRTETQYF.